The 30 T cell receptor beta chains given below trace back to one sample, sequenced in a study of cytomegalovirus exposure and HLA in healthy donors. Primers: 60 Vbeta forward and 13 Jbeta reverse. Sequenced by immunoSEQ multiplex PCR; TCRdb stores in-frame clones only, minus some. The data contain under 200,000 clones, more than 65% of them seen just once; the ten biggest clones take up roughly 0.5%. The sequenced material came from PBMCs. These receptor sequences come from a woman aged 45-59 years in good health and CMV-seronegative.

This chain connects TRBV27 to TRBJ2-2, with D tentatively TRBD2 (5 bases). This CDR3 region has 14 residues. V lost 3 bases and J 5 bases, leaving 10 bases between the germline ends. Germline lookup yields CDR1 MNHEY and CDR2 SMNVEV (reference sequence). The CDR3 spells CASSFARRTGELFF. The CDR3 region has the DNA TGTGCCAGCAGTTTTGCTCGGAGGACCGGGGAGCTGTTTTTT.

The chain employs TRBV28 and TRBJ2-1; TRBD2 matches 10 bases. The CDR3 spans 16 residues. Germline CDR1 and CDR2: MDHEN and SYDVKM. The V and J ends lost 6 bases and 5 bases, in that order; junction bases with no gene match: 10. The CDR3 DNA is TGTGCCAGCAGGGGGTCTAGCGGGAGTAACGACAATGAGCAGTTCTTC. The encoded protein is CASRGSSGSNDNEQFF.

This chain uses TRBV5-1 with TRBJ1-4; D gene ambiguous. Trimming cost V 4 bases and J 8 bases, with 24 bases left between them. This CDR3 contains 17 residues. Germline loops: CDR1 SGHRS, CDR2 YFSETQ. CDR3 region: CASSRGGRSAGEEKLFF. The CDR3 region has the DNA TGCGCCAGCAGCCGAGGTGGGAGGTCGGCCGGCGAGGAAAAACTGTTTTTT.

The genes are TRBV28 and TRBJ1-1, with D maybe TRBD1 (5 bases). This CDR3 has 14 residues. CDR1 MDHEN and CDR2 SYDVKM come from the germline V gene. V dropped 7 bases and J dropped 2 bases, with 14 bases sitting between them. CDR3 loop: CASTLAGLNTEAFF. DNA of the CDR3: TGTGCCAGCACCCTAGCGGGGCTTAACACTGAAGCTTTCTTT.

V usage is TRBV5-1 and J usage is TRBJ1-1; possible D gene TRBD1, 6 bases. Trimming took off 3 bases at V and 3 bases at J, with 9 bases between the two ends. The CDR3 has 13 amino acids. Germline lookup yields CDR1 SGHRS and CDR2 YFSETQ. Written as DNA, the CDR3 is TGCGCCAGCAGCTCCACAGGGTACACTGAAGCTTTCTTT. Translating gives CASSSTGYTEAFF.

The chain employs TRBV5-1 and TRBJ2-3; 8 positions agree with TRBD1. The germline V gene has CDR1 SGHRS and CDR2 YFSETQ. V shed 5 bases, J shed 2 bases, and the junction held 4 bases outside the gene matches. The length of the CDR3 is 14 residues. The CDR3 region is CASRQGGDTDTQYF. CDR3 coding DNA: TGCGCCAGCAGACAGGGGGGCGACACAGATACGCAGTATTTT.

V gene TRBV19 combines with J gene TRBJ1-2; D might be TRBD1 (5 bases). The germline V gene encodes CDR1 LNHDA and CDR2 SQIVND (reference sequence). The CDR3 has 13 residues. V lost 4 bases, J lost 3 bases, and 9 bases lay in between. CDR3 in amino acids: CASSKPGHYGYTF. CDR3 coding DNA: TGTGCCAGTAGTAAGCCAGGGCACTATGGCTACACCTTC.

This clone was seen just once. CDR3 sequence reads: CASSPLRVRENTEAFF. The CDR3 DNA reads as TGTGCCAGCAGCCCACTGCGGGTGCGCGAGAACACTGAAGCTTTCTTT. The chain combines TRBV21-1 with TRBJ1-1. TRBV21-1 is assigned pseudogene status. The CDR3 loop spans 16 amino acids.

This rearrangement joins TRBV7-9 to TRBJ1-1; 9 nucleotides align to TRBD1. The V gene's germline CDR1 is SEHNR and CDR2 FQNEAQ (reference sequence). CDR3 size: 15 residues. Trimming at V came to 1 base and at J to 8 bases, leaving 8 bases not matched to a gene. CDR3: CASSLGKDRGWEAFF. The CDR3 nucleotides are TGTGCCAGCAGCTTAGGAAAGGACAGGGGATGGGAAGCTTTCTTT.

CDR3 coding DNA: TGTGCCAGCAGCTTAACCGACAGATGGGGCTACACCTTC. Translation gives CASSLTDRWGYTF. The V and J genes are TRBV7-2 and TRBJ1-2, with D perhaps matching TRBD1 (5 bases). The length of the CDR3 is 13 residues. The V end lost 2 bases, the J end lost 8 bases, and 12 bases lay between the germline ends. Germline-derived CDR1 and CDR2 are SGHTA and FQGNSA.

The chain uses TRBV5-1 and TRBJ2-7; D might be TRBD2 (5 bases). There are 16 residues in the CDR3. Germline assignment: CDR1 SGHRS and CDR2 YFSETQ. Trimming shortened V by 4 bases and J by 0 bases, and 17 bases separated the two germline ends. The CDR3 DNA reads TGCGCCAGCAGCCACTTAACGGGGTACAGCTCCTACGAGCAGTACTTC. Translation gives CASSHLTGYSSYEQYF.

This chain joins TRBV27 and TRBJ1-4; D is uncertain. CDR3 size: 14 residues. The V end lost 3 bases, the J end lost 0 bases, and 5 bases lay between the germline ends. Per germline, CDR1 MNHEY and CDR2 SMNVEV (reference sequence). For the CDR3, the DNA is TGTGCCAGCAGTTTTACTGCAACTAATGAAAAACTGTTTTTT. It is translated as CASSFTATNEKLFF.

The CDR3 spells CASSQVASDEQFF. Written as DNA, the CDR3 is TGCGCCAGCAGCCAAGTAGCGAGCGATGAGCAGTTCTTC. The J gene is TRBJ2-1, the V gene TRBV4-3, with D possibly TRBD2 on 5 matching bases. This CDR3 is built from 13 residues. V shed 1 base and J shed 8 bases, with 9 bases lying between them. The germline gives CDR1 LGHNA, CDR2 YSLEER.

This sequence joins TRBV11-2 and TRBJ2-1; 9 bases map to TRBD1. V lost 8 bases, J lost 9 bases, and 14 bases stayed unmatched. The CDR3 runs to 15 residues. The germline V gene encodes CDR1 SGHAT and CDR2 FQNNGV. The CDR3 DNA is TGTGCCAGCGCCCGGGGACAGGGAGGGTACGGTGAGCAGTTCTTC. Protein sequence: CASARGQGGYGEQFF.

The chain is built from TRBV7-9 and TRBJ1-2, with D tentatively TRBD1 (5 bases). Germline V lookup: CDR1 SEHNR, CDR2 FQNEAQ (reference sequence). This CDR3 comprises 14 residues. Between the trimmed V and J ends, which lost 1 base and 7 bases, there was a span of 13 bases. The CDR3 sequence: CASSLEWRGGGYTF. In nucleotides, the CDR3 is TGTGCCAGCAGCTTAGAGTGGAGGGGCGGTGGCTACACCTTC.

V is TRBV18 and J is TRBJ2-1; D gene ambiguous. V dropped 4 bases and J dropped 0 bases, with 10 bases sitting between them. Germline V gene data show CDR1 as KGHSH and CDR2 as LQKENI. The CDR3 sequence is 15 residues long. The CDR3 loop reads CASSLPLSSYNEQFF. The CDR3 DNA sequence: TGTGCCAGCTCACTCCCCCTTAGCTCCTACAATGAGCAGTTCTTC.

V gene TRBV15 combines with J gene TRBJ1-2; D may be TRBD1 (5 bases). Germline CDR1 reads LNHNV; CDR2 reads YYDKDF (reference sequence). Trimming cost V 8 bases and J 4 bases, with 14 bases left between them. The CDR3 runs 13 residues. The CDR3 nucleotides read TGTGCCACCCCGGGGCGCGGGAGCTATGGCTACACCTTC. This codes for CATPGRGSYGYTF.

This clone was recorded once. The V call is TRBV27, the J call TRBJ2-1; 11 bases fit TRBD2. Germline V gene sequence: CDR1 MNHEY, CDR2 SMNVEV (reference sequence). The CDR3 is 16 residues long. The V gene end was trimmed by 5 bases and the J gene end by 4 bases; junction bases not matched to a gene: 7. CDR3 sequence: CASSPSVAGGYNEQFF. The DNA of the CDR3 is TGTGCCAGCAGTCCATCCGTAGCGGGAGGGTACAATGAGCAGTTCTTC.

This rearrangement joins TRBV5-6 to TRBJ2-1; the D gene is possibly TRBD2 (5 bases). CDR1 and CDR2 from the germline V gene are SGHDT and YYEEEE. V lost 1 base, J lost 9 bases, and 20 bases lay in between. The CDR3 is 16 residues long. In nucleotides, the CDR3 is TGTGCCAGCAGCTTGTCTAGCACATCCATTTCGGGTGAGCAGTTCTTC. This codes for CASSLSSTSISGEQFF.

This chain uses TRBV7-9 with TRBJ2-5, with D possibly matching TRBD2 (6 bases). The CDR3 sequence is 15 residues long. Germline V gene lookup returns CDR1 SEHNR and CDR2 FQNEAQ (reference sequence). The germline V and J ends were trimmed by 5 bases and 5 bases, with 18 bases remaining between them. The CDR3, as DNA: TGTGCCAGCAGCGGGGGACGGGGGTTTCGGGAGACCCAGTACTTC. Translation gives CASSGGRGFRETQYF.

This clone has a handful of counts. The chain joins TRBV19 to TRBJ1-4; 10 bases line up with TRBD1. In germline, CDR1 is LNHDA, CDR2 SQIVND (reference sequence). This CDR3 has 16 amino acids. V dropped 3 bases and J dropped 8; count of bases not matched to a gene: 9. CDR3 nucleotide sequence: TGTGCCAGTAGTATCCCGACAGGGGGCTTGAGGGAAAAACTGTTTTTT. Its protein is CASSIPTGGLREKLFF.

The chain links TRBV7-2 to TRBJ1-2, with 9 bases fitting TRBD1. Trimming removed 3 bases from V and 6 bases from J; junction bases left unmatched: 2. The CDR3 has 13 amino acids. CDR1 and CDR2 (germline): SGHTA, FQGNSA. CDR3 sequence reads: CASSLRQGDGYTF. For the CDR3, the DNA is TGTGCCAGCAGCTTGCGACAGGGGGATGGCTACACCTTC.

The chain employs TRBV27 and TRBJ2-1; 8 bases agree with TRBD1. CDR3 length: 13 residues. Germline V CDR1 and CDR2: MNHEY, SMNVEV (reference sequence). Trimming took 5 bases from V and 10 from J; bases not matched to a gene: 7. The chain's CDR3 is CASSPRTGWEQFF. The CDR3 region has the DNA TGTGCCAGCAGTCCCCGGACAGGGTGGGAGCAGTTCTTC.

The CDR3, as DNA: TGTGCCAGCAGCCCGCTATACAGGGGCTCGGATGAGCAGTACTTC. It translates to CASSPLYRGSDEQYF. This chain connects TRBV5-4 to TRBJ2-7; 7 nucleotides agree with TRBD1. This CDR3 has 15 residues. The germline V gene has CDR1 SGHNT and CDR2 YYREEE (reference sequence). V was pared by 4 bases and J by 7 bases, with 14 bases of the junction left unmatched.

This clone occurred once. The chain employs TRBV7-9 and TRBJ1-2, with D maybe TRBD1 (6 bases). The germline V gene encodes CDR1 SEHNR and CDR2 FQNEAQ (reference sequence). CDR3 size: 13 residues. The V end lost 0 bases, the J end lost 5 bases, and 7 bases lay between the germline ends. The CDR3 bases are TGTGCCAGCAGCTTAGCAGGGGGTTATGGCTACACCTTC. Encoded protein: CASSLAGGYGYTF.

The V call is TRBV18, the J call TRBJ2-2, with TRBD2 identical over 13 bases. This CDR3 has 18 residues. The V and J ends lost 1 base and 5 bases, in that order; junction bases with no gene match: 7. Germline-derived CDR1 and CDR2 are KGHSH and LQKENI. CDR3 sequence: CASSPRTLGLAGTGELFF. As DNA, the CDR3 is TGTGCCAGCTCACCACGGACCTTGGGACTAGCGGGGACCGGGGAGCTGTTTTTT.

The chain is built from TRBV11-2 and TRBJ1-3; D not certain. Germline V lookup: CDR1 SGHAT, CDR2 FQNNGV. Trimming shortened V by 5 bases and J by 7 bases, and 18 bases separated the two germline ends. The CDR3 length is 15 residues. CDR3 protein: CASSKEGGYRNTIYF. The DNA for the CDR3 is TGTGCCAGCAGCAAGGAGGGAGGATATCGGAACACCATATATTTT.

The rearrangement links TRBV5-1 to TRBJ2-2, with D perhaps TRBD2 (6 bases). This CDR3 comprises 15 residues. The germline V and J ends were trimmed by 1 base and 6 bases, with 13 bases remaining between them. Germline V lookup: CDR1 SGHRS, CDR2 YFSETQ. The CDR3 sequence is CASSLPTGVSGELFF. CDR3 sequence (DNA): TGCGCCAGCAGCTTGCCCACGGGAGTCTCCGGGGAGCTGTTTTTT. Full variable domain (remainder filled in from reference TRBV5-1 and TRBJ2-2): KAGVTQTPRYLIKTRGQQVTLSCSPISGHRSVSWYQQTPGQGLQFLFEYFSETQRNKGNFPGRFSGRQFSNSRSEMNVSTLELGDSALYLCASSLPTGVSGELFFGEGSRLTVL.

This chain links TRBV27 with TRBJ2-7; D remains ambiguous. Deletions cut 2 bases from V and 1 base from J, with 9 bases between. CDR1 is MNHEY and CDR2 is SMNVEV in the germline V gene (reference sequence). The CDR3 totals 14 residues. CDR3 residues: CASSLKAESYEQYF. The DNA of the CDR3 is TGTGCCAGCAGTTTAAAGGCGGAGTCCTACGAGCAGTACTTC.

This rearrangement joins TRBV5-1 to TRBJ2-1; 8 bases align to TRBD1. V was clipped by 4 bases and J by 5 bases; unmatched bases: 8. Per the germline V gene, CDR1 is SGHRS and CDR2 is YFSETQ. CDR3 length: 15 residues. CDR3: CASSPNRGYDNEQFF. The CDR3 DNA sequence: TGCGCCAGCAGCCCTAACAGGGGGTATGACAATGAGCAGTTCTTC.